The clone carrying this T cell receptor beta chain was seen repeatedly, ten times or more. Its specificity is not known. These data come from a study of identical twins. The study, taken as a whole, reports: The models gave estimates that fell short of the out-of-frame TCR alpha sharing seen in monozygotic twins.

TCRdb analysed the 5' RACE reads with MiXCR anew, one entry per CDR3 protein. The sample holds about 450,000 distinct CDR3 sequences; around 20% are singletons and the top ten take around 12%. CDR1 SGHAT and CDR2 FQNNGV come from the germline V gene. The CDR3 sequence is 16 residues long. V shed 0 bases and J shed 3 bases, with 14 bases lying between them. Source material: naive T cells sorted from blood. The sequence came from a man aged 50 or older in good health. The chain uses TRBV11-2 and TRBJ2-5; D is possibly TRBD1 (6 bases). This CDR3 reads CASSLERGRGKETQYF. In DNA, the CDR3 is TGTGCCAGCAGCTTAGAAAGAGGAAGGGGGAAAGAGACCCAGTACTTC.